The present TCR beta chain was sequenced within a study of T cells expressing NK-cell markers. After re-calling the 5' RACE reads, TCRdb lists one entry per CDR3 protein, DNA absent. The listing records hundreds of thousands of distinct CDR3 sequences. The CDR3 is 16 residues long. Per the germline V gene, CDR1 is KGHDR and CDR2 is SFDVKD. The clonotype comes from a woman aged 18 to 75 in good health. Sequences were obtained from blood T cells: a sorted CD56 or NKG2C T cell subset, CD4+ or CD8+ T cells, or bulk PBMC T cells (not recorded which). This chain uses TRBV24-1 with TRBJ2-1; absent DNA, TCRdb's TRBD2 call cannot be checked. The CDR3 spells CATSASGGALRNEQFF.